This TCR beta chain was identified in a study of fetal regulatory T cell absence and autoimmunity. About the research overall: IPEX patients had exocrine pancreas autoimmunity without clinical diabetes.

In germline, CDR1 is SNHLY, CDR2 FYNNEI. The CDR3 length is 15 residues. V trimming: 0 bases; J trimming: 6 bases; junction bases outside the gene matches: 6. About this clone itself: Its antigen is not known.

General study points: Cord blood and pancreas showed broadly similar TRB gene family usage. Compared with cord blood, pancreas showed oligoclonal TCR enrichment, some clones over 80-fold.

Clones were sequenced by immunoSEQ multiplex PCR, and TCRdb holds only the in-frame ones, with some missing. The data contain about 43,000 clones, roughly 80% of them singletons. This sequence originates from a newborn boy with IPEX syndrome. V is TRBV2 and J is TRBJ2-7; TRBD2 aligns across 9 bases. Sample: cord blood. CDR3 coding DNA: TGTGCCAGCAGTGAAGCCTGGACTAGCGCGAGCGAGCAGTACTTC. Its translation is CASSEAWTSASEQYF.